Below are 15 T cell receptor beta chains sequenced from a single sample in a study of blood T cells in healthy people across ages. For the second PCR, which ran for about 6 to 11 cycles, a sample-barcoded 5' primer and a J-beta primer mix were used. TCRdb passed the 5' RACE reads through MiXCR, listing each CDR3 protein once. The sample consists of some 1.6 million distinct CDR3 sequences, about 35% of them appearing once. Sequenced: blood. The source of these receptors is a woman aged 25 to 39 in good health.

In regard to this clonotype: This clone may be a read error of a much larger clone one base away. This chain uses TRBV5-1 with TRBJ2-3; D is possibly TRBD1 (5 bases). V lost 4 bases and J 5 bases, leaving 11 bases between the germline ends. CDR1 is SGHRS, CDR2 YFSETQ, per germline. This CDR3 comprises 13 residues. Here the CDR3 reads CASSTVGEDTQYF. The CDR3 nucleotides are TGCGCCAGCAGCACGGTAGGGGAAGATACGCAGTATTTT.

As for this clonotype: The CDR3 does not end in the conserved phenylalanine or tryptophan, so this is likely a read error. The CDR3 DNA sequence: TGTGCCAGCAGCCAATGGGACAGGAGTAACTATGGCTACACCCTC. Protein product: CASSQWDRSNYGYTL. V is TRBV3-1 and J is TRBJ1-2; 8 bases line up with TRBD1. Looked up from germline, CDR1 is LGHDT and CDR2 is YNNKEL (reference sequence). J lost 1 base, V lost 2 bases, and 3 bases had no gene match. The CDR3 totals 15 residues.

The J gene is TRBJ2-3, the V gene TRBV12-3 or TRBV12-4; D gene uncertain. The CDR3 spans 14 residues. The ends were cut back, 6 bases at V and 2 bases at J, with 12 bases in the middle. The CDR3 region has the DNA TGTGCCAGCAGCTCACCTTCGGACACAGATACGCAGTATTTT. Translated, it gives CASSSPSDTDTQYF.

This clonotype was recorded a few times. The rearrangement uses TRBV5-1 and TRBJ2-3; D perhaps matches TRBD1 (6 bases). The germline V gene encodes CDR1 SGHRS and CDR2 YFSETQ. This CDR3 comprises 15 residues. Trimming removed 4 bases from V and 2 bases from J, with 14 bases in between. CDR3 sequence (DNA): TGCGCCAGCAGCACGGACAGCCAACCCACAGATACGCAGTATTTT. As protein: CASSTDSQPTDTQYF.

This clonotype appeared many times. At one end, the junction sequence differs from germline, possibly due to a read error. This rearrangement joins TRBV5-1 to TRBJ2-5, with D perhaps matching TRBD1 (6 bases). Germline-derived CDR1 and CDR2 are SGHRS and YFSETQ. This CDR3 is 14 amino acids long. The CDR3 spells CASSPQGAEETQYF. CDR3 coding DNA: TGTGCCAGCAGTCCACAGGGCGCAGAAGAGACCCAGTACTTC.

This clonotype was seen only a few times. The junction and the germline gene differ at one end; a read error may be behind it. DNA for the CDR3: TGTGCCAGCAGCTCCTGGGGGGGGGACCAGGAGACCCAGTACTTC. Amino acids: CASSSWGGDQETQYF. The gene calls are TRBV7-8 and TRBJ2-5, with TRBD2 matching 7 bases. The CDR3 is 15 residues long. Germline V lookup: CDR1 SGHVS, CDR2 FQNEAQ.

This clonotype was observed a handful of times. The chain couples TRBV20-1 to TRBJ2-7; 7 bases fit TRBD2. J lost 3 bases, V lost 6 bases, and 14 bases had no gene match. Germline V gene lookup returns CDR1 DFQATT and CDR2 SNEGSKA (reference sequence). This CDR3 is 15 amino acids long. The CDR3 region is CSARMGWGGDYEQYF. CDR3 sequence (DNA): TGCAGTGCCCGAATGGGTTGGGGGGGTGACTACGAGCAGTACTTC.

The V call is TRBV3-1, the J call TRBJ2-3; D unresolved. The CDR3 spans 13 residues. The germline gives CDR1 LGHDT, CDR2 YNNKEL (reference sequence). Trimming cost V 0 bases and J 8 bases, with 9 bases left between them. The CDR3 bases are TGTGCCAGCAGCCAAGATTCCGGGCGTACGCAGTATTTT. It codes for CASSQDSGRTQYF.

Worth noting for this clonotype: The junction departs from the called germline gene at one end, perhaps through a read error. The gene calls are TRBV27 and TRBJ1-6; D unresolved. CDR1 is MNHEY, CDR2 SMNVEV, per germline (reference sequence). This CDR3 region has 16 residues. CDR3 DNA: TGTGCCAGCAGCTTATCCGTGAACTCCTATAATTCACCCCTCCACTTT. Its translation: CASSLSVNSYNSPLHF.

The chain combines TRBV20-1 with TRBJ2-2; maybe TRBD2 (6 bases). CDR1 and CDR2 (germline): DFQATT, SNEGSKA (reference sequence). This CDR3 spans 14 amino acids. Between the trimmed V and J ends, which lost 1 base and 4 bases, there was a span of 10 bases. CDR3 bases: TGCAGTGCTAGAGTGGGCGGGGCCACCGGGGAGCTGTTTTTT. It specifies CSARVGGATGELFF.

The chain couples TRBV9 to TRBJ2-1; maybe TRBD1 (6 bases). With 1 base removed from V and 1 base from J, the gap between germline ends came to 9 bases. The CDR3 is 15 residues long. Germline V CDR1 and CDR2: SGDLS, YYNGEE. The CDR3 DNA sequence: TGTGCCAGCAGCGTACTTACAGGGTCCTACAATGAGCAGTTCTTC. Its translation is CASSVLTGSYNEQFF.

The table lists this clonotype with a few counts. CDR3 sequence reads: CASSQTLTGGGYGYTF. The CDR3 bases are TGCGCCAGCAGCCAAACCCTGACAGGGGGTGGGTATGGCTACACCTTC. The V and J genes are TRBV4-1 and TRBJ1-2; 9 bases agree with TRBD1. Germline V CDR1 and CDR2: MGHRA, YSYEKL. The trim removed 2 bases at V and 5 bases at J, leaving 9 bases unmatched. The CDR3 runs 16 residues.

The rearrangement uses TRBV20-1 and TRBJ1-1; D gene ambiguous. Deletions cut 5 bases from V and 8 bases from J, with 6 bases between. CDR1 and CDR2 from the germline V gene are DFQATT and SNEGSKA (reference sequence). The CDR3 contains 9 residues. Here the CDR3 DNA reads TGCAGTGCTCGCGTAGAAGCTTTCTTT. Protein product: CSARVEAFF.

The chain uses TRBV7-9 and TRBJ2-3, with D perhaps TRBD1 or TRBD2 (5 bases each). V was pared by 6 bases and J by 6 bases, with 19 bases between. Germline values: CDR1 SEHNR, CDR2 FQNEAQ (reference sequence). The CDR3 loop spans 15 amino acids. CDR3 loop: CASSLLAGAGDTQYF. The CDR3 region has the DNA TGTGCCAGCAGTTTATTAGCCGGGGCAGGGGATACGCAGTATTTT.

This clonotype was observed a handful of times. The V and J genes are TRBV28 and TRBJ2-7, with D possibly matching TRBD2 (5 bases). With 4 bases removed from V and 2 bases from J, the gap between germline ends came to 12 bases. This CDR3 is 14 amino acids long. Germline V gives CDR1 MDHEN, CDR2 SYDVKM. The CDR3 loop is CASSSPLGPYEQYF. The CDR3 nucleotides read TGTGCCAGCAGTTCCCCACTAGGACCCTACGAGCAGTACTTC.